This T cell receptor beta chain stems from a study of blood T cell repertoires in COVID-19. Repertoires were generated with immunoSEQ multiplex PCR, while TCRdb's copy carries only in-frame clones and drops some. The repertoire holds 200,000 to 250,000 clones, with 85% to 90% as singletons. V lost 2 bases to trimming and J lost 1 base; unmatched junction nucleotides: 5. Germline lookup yields CDR1 MNHEY and CDR2 SMNVEV (reference sequence). The CDR3 contains 16 residues. Material for sequencing was PBMCs or T cells enriched from blood (not recorded which). The sequence derives from a man in his thirties or forties who had been exposed to COVID-19. The V and J genes are TRBV27 and TRBJ1-1; 9 nucleotides agree with TRBD1. The CDR3 nucleotides read TGTGCCAGCAGTTTACTCGGACAGGGGAAGAACACTGAAGCTTTCTTT. This codes for CASSLLGQGKNTEAFF.